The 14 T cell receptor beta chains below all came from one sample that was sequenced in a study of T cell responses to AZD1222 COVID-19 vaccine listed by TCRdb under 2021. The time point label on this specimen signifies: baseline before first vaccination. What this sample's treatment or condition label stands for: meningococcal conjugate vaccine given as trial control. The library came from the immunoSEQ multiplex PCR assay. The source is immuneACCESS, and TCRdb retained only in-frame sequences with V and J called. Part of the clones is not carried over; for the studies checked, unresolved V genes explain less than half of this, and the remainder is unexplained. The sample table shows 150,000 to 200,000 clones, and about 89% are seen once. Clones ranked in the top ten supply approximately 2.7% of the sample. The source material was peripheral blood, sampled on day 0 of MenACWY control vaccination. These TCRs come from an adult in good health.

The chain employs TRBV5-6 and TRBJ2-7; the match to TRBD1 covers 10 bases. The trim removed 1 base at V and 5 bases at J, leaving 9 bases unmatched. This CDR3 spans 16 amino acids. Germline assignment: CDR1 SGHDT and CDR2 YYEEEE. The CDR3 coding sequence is TGTGCCAGCAGCTTGTTGAGGGACAGGGGACGGGACGAGCAGTACTTC. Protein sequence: CASSLLRDRGRDEQYF. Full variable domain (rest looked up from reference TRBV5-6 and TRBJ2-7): DAGVTQSPTHLIKTRGQQVTLRCSPKSGHDTVSWYQQALGQGPQFIFQYYEEEERQRGNFPDRFSGHQFPNYSSELNVNALLLGDSALYLCASSLLRDRGRDEQYFGPGTRLTVT.

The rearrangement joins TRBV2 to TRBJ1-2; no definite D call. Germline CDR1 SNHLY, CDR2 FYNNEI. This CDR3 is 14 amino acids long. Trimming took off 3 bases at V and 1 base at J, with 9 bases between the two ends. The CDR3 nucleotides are TGTGCCAGCAGTGAGGAGCAGTTTAACTATGGCTACACCTTC. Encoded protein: CASSEEQFNYGYTF. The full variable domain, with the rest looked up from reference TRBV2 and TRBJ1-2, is EPEVTQTPSHQVTQMGQEVILRCVPISNHLYFYWYRQILGQKVEFLVSFYNNEISEKSEIFDDQFSVERPDGSNFTLKIRSTKLEDSAMYFCASSEEQFNYGYTFGSGTRLTVV.

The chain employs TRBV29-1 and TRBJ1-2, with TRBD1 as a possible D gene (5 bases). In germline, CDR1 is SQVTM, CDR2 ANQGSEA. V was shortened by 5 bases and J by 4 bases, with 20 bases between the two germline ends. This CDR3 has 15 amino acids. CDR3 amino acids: CSVLKLGPQGYGYTF. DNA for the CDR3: TGCAGCGTTCTTAAGTTGGGGCCCCAGGGCTATGGCTACACCTTC.

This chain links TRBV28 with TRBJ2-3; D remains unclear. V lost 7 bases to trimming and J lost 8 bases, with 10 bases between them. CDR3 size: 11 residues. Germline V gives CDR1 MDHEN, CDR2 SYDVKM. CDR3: CASTTVGTQYF. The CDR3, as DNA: TGTGCCAGCACCACGGTGGGTACGCAGTATTTT.

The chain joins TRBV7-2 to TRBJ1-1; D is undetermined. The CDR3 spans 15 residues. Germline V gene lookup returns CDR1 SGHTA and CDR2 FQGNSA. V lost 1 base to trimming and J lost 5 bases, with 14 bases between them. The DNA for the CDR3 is TGTGCCAGCAGCTTAGAGTTTTCGGGTGTTACTGAAGCTTTCTTT. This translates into CASSLEFSGVTEAFF.

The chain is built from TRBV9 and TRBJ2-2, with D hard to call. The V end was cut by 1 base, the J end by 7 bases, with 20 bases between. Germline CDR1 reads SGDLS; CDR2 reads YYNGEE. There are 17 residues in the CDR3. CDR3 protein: CASSVLLLRRCLGELFF. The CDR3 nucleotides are TGTGCCAGCAGCGTACTTCTCTTGCGGCGGTGTCTCGGGGAGCTGTTTTTT.

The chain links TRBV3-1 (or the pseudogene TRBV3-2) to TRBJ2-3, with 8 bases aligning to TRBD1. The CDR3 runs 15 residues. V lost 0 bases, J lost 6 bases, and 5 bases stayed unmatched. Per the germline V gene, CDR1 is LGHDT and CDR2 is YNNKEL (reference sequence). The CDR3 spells CASSQDPGGIDTQYF. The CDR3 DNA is TGTGCCAGCAGCCAAGACCCAGGGGGCATCGATACGCAGTATTTT.

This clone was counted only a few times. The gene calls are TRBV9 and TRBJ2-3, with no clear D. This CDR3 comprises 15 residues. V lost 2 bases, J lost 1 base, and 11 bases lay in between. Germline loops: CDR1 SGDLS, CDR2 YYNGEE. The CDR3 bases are TGTGCCAGCAGCGTGGGCAGCGTGGGCACAGATACGCAGTATTTT. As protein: CASSVGSVGTDTQYF.

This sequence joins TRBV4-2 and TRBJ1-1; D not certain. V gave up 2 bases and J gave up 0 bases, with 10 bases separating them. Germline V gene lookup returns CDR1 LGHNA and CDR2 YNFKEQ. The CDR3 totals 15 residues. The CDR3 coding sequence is TGTGCCAGCAGCCAAACCCAGACGGTGAACACTGAAGCTTTCTTT. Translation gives CASSQTQTVNTEAFF.

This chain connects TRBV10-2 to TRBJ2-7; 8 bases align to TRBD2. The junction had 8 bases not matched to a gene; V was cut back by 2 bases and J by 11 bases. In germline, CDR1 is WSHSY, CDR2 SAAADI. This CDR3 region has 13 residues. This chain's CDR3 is CASSETAGGQKYF. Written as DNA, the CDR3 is TGCGCCAGCAGTGAGACTGCGGGAGGCCAGAAGTACTTC.

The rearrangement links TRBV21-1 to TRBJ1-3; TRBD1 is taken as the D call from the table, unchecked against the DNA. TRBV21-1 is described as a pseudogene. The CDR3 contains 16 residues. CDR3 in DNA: TGTGCCAGCAGCATAGTACAGGGAGAAATTGGAAACACCATATATTTT. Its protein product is CASSIVQGEIGNTIYF.

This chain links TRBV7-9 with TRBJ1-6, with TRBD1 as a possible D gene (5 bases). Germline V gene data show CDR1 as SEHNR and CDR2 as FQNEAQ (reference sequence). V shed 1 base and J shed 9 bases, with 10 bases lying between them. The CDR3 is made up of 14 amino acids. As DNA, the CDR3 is TGTGCCAGCAGCTTAGGGCCGGGGGTTTCACCCCTCCACTTT. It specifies CASSLGPGVSPLHF. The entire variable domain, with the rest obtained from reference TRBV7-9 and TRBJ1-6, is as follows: DTGVSQNPRHKITKRGQNVTFRCDPISEHNRLYWYRQTLGQGPEFLTYFQNEAQLEKSRLLSDRFSAERPKGSFSTLEIQRTEQGDSAMYLCASSLGPGVSPLHFGNGTRLTVT.

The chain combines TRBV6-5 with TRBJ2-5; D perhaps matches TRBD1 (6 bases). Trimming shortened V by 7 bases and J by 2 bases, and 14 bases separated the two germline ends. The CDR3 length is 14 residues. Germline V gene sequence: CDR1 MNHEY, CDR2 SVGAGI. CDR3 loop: CASMIQGGQETQYF. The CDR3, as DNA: TGTGCCAGCATGATACAGGGTGGGCAAGAGACCCAGTACTTC.

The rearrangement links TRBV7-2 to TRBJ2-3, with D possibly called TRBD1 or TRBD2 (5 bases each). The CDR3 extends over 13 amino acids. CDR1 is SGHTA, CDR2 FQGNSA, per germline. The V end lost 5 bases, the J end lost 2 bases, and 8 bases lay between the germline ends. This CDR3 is CASSLGPTDTQYF. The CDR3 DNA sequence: TGTGCCAGCAGCCTGGGACCCACAGATACGCAGTATTTT.